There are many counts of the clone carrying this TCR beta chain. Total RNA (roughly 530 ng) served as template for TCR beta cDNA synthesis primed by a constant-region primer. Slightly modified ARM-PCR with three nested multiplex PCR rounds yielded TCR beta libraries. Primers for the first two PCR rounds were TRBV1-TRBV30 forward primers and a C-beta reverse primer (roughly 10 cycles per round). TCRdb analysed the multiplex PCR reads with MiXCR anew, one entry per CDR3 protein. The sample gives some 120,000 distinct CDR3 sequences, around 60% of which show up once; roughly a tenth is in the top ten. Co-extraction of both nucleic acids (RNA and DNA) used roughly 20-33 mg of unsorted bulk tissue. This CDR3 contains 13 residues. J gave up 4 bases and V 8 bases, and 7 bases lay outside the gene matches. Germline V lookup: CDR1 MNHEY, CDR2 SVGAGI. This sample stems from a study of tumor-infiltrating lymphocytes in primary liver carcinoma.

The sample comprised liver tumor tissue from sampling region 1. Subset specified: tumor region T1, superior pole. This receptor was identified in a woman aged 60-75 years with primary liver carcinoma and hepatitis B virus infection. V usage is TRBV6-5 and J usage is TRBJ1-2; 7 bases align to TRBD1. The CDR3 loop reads CASGTGTVYGYTF. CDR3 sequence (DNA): TGTGCCAGCGGAACCGGGACAGTCTATGGCTACACCTTC.